Listed here are 17 T cell receptor beta chains from one sample, sequenced in a study of blood T cells in healthy people across ages. The authors ran a second PCR of about 6 to 11 cycles using a sample-barcoded 5' primer and a J-beta primer mix. Using its own MiXCR run on the 5' RACE reads, TCRdb lists one record per CDR3 protein. The sample has 1.5 million or so distinct CDR3 sequences, under 55% seen once. Source material: blood. The receptors were gathered from a young woman in good health.

The table lists this clonotype with a few counts. CDR3 coding DNA: TGTGCCAGCAGTGTAGAAGTAGAAGAGACCCAGTACTTC. Translation: CASSVEVEETQYF. The rearrangement joins TRBV12-3 or TRBV12-4 to TRBJ2-5, with unresolved D. V dropped 5 bases and J dropped 3 bases, with 10 bases sitting between them. This CDR3 spans 13 amino acids.

The sample holds a few counts of this clonotype. The rearrangement uses TRBV20-1 and TRBJ1-2; no clear D. Germline V CDR1 and CDR2: DFQATT, SNEGSKA (reference sequence). CDR3 size: 14 residues. The V end lost 0 bases, the J end lost 2 bases, and 10 bases lay between the germline ends. The CDR3 DNA follows: TGCAGTGCTAGAGACCTTAACGTGAACTATGGCTACACCTTC. It translates to CSARDLNVNYGYTF.

V usage is TRBV5-1 and J usage is TRBJ2-1, with 9 bases that match TRBD2. The CDR3 has 18 amino acids. The V and J ends lost 0 bases and 3 bases, in that order; junction bases with no gene match: 10. Germline loops: CDR1 SGHRS, CDR2 YFSETQ. The CDR3 loop is CASSLAGVAGVLYNEQFF. For the CDR3, the DNA is TGCGCCAGCAGCTTGGCCGGGGTAGCGGGGGTTCTCTACAATGAGCAGTTCTTC.

This clonotype was seen a few times. This chain joins TRBV11-3 and TRBJ2-1; possible D gene TRBD2, 6 bases. This CDR3 is 14 amino acids long. Germline CDR1 SGHNT, CDR2 YENEEA. The V gene lost 5 bases and the J gene lost 6 bases, with 14 bases spanning the gap. CDR3 in amino acids: CASSPMFSGNEQFF. In DNA form, the CDR3 reads TGTGCCAGCAGCCCCATGTTTAGCGGCAATGAGCAGTTCTTC.

The chain couples TRBV20-1 to TRBJ1-5; the match to TRBD1 covers 9 bases. This CDR3 spans 15 amino acids. In germline, CDR1 is DFQATT, CDR2 SNEGSKA (reference sequence). V dropped 5 bases and J dropped 3; count of bases not matched to a gene: 8. As DNA, the CDR3 is TGCAGTGCTCGAACCCGGACAGGGGACAATCAGCCCCAGCATTTT. It encodes CSARTRTGDNQPQHF.

This clonotype was counted a few times. The J gene is TRBJ2-5, the V gene TRBV2; weak D call: TRBD2 (5 bases). Germline values: CDR1 SNHLY, CDR2 FYNNEI. The CDR3 sequence is 11 residues long. Trimming pared 5 bases from V and 11 bases from J, leaving 12 bases between. In nucleotides, the CDR3 is TGTGCCAGCAGTTATTCGTGGGAGCAGTACTTC. Protein sequence: CASSYSWEQYF. Using reference TRBV2 and TRBJ2-5 for the parts outside the CDR3, the full variable domain is EPEVTQTPSHQVTQMGQEVILRCVPISNHLYFYWYRQILGQKVEFLVSFYNNEISEKSEIFDDQFSVERPDGSNFTLKIRSTKLEDSAMYFCASSYSWEQYFGPGTRLLVL.

The chain has TRBV4-3 and TRBJ2-6, with TRBD1 matching 8 bases. The length of the CDR3 is 19 residues. V lost 4 bases to trimming and J lost 0 bases; unmatched junction nucleotides: 11. Germline V gives CDR1 LGHNA, CDR2 YSLEER. The CDR3 is CASSPATGDRFSGANVLTF. DNA of the CDR3: TGCGCCAGCAGCCCCGCGACAGGGGACCGATTCTCTGGGGCCAACGTCCTGACTTTC.

This clonotype occurred a few times. This chain connects TRBV9 to TRBJ1-1, with 7 nucleotides matching TRBD1. CDR1 and CDR2 (germline): SGDLS, YYNGEE. The CDR3 extends over 15 amino acids. V was clipped by 3 bases and J by 4 bases; unmatched bases: 9. The CDR3 nucleotides read TGTGCCAGCAGCGAGCGGGACAGTCAGGGCACTGAAGCTTTCTTT. It translates to CASSERDSQGTEAFF.

The chain links TRBV11-2 to TRBJ2-7, with TRBD1 identical over 7 bases. Germline V gene lookup returns CDR1 SGHAT and CDR2 FQNNGV. The CDR3 has 16 amino acids. The J segment lost 2 bases and the V segment lost 3 bases, leaving 10 bases of the junction unmatched. In nucleotides, the CDR3 is TGTGCCAGCAGCTTCCCCCATGGGGACAGTACCTACGAGCAGTACTTC. Protein: CASSFPHGDSTYEQYF.

J is TRBJ1-2 and V is TRBV25-1; unclear D gene. Trimming shortened V by 2 bases and J by 0 bases, and 13 bases separated the two germline ends. There are 16 residues in the CDR3. CDR1 and CDR2 (germline): MGHDK, SYGVNS. Here the CDR3 reads CASSEDWAPANYGYTF. The DNA for the CDR3 is TGTGCCAGCAGTGAAGATTGGGCACCAGCTAACTATGGCTACACCTTC.

The V call is TRBV2, the J call TRBJ1-2, with TRBD1 as a possible D gene (6 bases). V was clipped by 6 bases and J by 8 bases, with 13 bases between them. This CDR3 comprises 12 residues. Germline lookup yields CDR1 SNHLY and CDR2 FYNNEI. CDR3 residues: CASRVDTGGYTF. In nucleotides, the CDR3 is TGTGCCAGCAGAGTGGACACAGGGGGCTACACCTTC.

The chain is built from TRBV9 and TRBJ2-1, with a tentative D call TRBD1 (6 bases). The end of the DNA fits TRBJ2-7 better, so the J call may be wrong. The CDR3 sequence is 12 residues long. CDR1 is SGDLS and CDR2 is YYNGEE in the germline V gene. Written as DNA, the CDR3 is TGTGCCAGCAGCACCTGGGACAATGAGCAGTACTTC. This codes for CASSTWDNEQYF.

This rearrangement joins TRBV28 to TRBJ2-7; the D gene is possibly TRBD1 (5 bases). CDR3 size: 17 residues. The V gene's germline CDR1 is MDHEN and CDR2 SYDVKM. With 1 base removed from V and 7 bases from J, the gap between germline ends came to 23 bases. The CDR3, as DNA: TGTGCCAGCAGTTTATCGAGAATTTTATATGGACACGATGAGCAGTACTTC. Translated: CASSLSRILYGHDEQYF.

The genes are TRBV4-1 and TRBJ1-4, with D maybe TRBD1 (5 bases). V was cut by 4 bases and J by 8 bases, with 14 bases left in between. Germline CDR1 MGHRA, CDR2 YSYEKL. CDR3 length: 14 residues. The CDR3 bases are TGCGCCAGCAGCCTGCAGGGAGGCAGGGAAAAACTGTTTTTT. This gives the protein CASSLQGGREKLFF.

This clonotype was detected once. The chain combines TRBV7-9 with TRBJ2-1; unclear D gene. V was shortened by 1 base and J by 10 bases, with 17 bases between the two germline ends. The CDR3 sequence is 15 residues long. Per germline, CDR1 SEHNR and CDR2 FQNEAQ (reference sequence). The CDR3 sequence: CASSLGTEFPYEQFF. The CDR3 coding sequence is TGTGCCAGCAGCTTAGGTACGGAGTTTCCCTACGAGCAGTTCTTC.

The chain combines TRBV6-5 with TRBJ1-2; D ambiguous. This CDR3 region has 13 residues. V lost 6 bases and J 4 bases, leaving 12 bases between the germline ends. Germline-derived CDR1 and CDR2 are MNHEY and SVGAGI. The CDR3 DNA is TGTGCCAGCAGACCCCAGACTCTCTATGGCTACACCTTC. Its protein is CASRPQTLYGYTF.

The genes are TRBV29-1 and TRBJ2-2; no firm D call. V lost 4 bases and J lost 6, with 15 bases in between. Germline CDR1 reads SQVTM; CDR2 reads ANQGSEA. The CDR3 length is 14 residues. The DNA for the CDR3 is TGCAGCGTTGGAGCTCTTTTTGGCCCCGGGGAGCTGTTTTTT. This gives the protein CSVGALFGPGELFF.